The rows below give T cell receptor beta chains drawn from one sample of a study of T cell repertoires in ileal Crohn's disease. Repertoires were generated with immunoSEQ multiplex PCR, while TCRdb's copy carries only in-frame clones and drops some. The sample gives thousands of clones, over 70% of which show up once; roughly 25% is in the top ten. The source material was ileal tissue. The origin of the receptors is an adult with Crohn's disease. CDR3s include the opening cysteine and the closing phenylalanine or tryptophan. A D gene is named only where the DNA matches it firmly. The size entry is marked missing in some rows and otherwise reads once, few, many or a size class.

- TRBJ2-5 TRBV15 TRBD1 TGTGCCACCAGCAGGGACAGGGGGGCGGGGGAGCAGTACTTC CATSRDRGAGEQYF
few TRBJ2-5 TRBV6-1 - TGTGCCAGCAGTGAAAATGTCGGAGGACAAGAGACCCAGTACTTC CASSENVGGQETQYF
- TRBJ1-1 TRBV30 - TGTGCCTGGAGTGGGGTTGGGGGGGCTGAAGCTTTCTTT CAWSGVGGAEAFF
once TRBJ1-2 TRBV16 TRBD1 TGTGCCAGCAGCCAATCCTTACAGGGGGCGACCGGCTACACCTTC CASSQSLQGATGYTF
- TRBJ1-3 TRBV7-2 TRBD1 TGTGCCAGCAGCTTCCTCGCCGGACAGGGAAACAAACGAAACACCATATATTTT CASSFLAGQGNKRNTIYF
- TRBJ1-6 TRBV6-5 - TGTGCCAGCAGTTACGATGACAGGCCTAATTCACCCCTCCACTTT CASSYDDRPNSPLHF
- TRBJ2-5 TRBV7-2 - TGTGCCAGCAGCCGTACTTTTTCTCAACAAGAGACCCAGTACTTC CASSRTFSQQETQYF
- TRBJ2-1 TRBV4-1 - TGCGCCAGCAGCCAAGGTCCGGGACAATCCTACAATGAGCAGTTCTTC CASSQGPGQSYNEQFF
once TRBJ1-3 TRBV11-2 TRBD1 TGTGCCAGCGGTCGGGACAGTTTGAGCTCTGGAAACACCATATATTTT CASGRDSLSSGNTIYF
- TRBJ2-7 TRBV27 - TGTGCCAGCGGTTATAGCGAGTCTATCTACGAGCAGTACTTC CASGYSESIYEQYF
- TRBJ2-3 TRBV27 TRBD1 TGTGCCAGCAGTTCCTACAGGGGAACTAGCACAGATACGCAGTATTTT CASSSYRGTSTDTQYF
- TRBJ2-7 TRBV5-4 - TGTGCCAGCAGCTTGGAAGGCGGTGACTACGAGCAGTACTTC CASSLEGGDYEQYF
few TRBJ1-4 TRBV4-3 - TGCGCCAGCAGCCGAACAGGGTCTTATGAAAAACTGTTTTTT CASSRTGSYEKLFF
once TRBJ1-5 TRBV11-2 - TGTGCCAGCAGCGGAACTGAGGGCAATCAGCCCCAGCATTTT CASSGTEGNQPQHF
- TRBJ2-5 TRBV27 TRBD2 TGTGCCAGCAGTTTATCGGCGACTAGCGGGAGCCAAGAGACCCAGTACTTC CASSLSATSGSQETQYF